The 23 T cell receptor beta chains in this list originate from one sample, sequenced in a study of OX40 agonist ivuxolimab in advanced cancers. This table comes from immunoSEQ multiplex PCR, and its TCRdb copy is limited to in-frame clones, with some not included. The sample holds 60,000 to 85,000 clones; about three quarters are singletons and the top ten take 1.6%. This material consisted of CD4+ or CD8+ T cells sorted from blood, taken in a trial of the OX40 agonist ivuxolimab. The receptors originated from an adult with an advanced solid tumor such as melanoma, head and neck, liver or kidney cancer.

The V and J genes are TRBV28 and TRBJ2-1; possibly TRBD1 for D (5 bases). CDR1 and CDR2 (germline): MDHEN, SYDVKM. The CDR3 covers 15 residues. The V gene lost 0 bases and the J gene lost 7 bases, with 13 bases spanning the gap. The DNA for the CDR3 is TGTGCCAGCAGTTTATGGGACATCCAAGGGAATGAGCAGTTCTTC. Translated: CASSLWDIQGNEQFF.

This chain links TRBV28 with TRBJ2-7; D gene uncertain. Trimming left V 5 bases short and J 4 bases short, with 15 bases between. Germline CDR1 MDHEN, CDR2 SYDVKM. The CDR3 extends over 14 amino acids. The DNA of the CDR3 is TGTGCCAGCAGTACGACAAGCCGATCTTACGAGCAGTACTTC. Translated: CASSTTSRSYEQYF.

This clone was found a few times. The CDR3: CASGYKDRTLTDTQYF. The DNA for the CDR3 is TGTGCCAGCGGCTATAAAGACAGGACCCTCACAGATACGCAGTATTTT. The V call is TRBV21-1, the J call TRBJ2-3; the table calls TRBD1, which could not be checked here. TRBV21-1 is described as a pseudogene. The CDR3 runs 16 residues.

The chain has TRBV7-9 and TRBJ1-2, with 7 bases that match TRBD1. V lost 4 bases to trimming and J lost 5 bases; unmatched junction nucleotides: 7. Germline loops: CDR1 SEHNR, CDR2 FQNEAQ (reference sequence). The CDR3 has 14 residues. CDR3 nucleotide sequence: TGTGCCAGCAGCTCCCTTCAGGGGGGATATGGCTACACCTTC. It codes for CASSSLQGGYGYTF.

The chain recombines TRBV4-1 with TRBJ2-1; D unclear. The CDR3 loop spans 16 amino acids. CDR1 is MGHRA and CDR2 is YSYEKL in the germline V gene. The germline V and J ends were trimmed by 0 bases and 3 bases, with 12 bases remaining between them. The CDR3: CASSQDTRGSYNEQFF. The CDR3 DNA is TGCGCCAGCAGCCAAGATACTCGAGGCAGCTACAATGAGCAGTTCTTC.

As DNA, the CDR3 is TGTGCCAGCAGTCTAGAAAAGGGACAGGGTGGGAGCAATCAGCCCCAGCATTTT. Translating gives CASSLEKGQGGSNQPQHF. This chain connects TRBV27 to TRBJ1-5, with 9 bases lining up with TRBD1. J was trimmed by 1 base and V by 5 bases; bases with no gene match: 12. Germline V CDR1 and CDR2: MNHEY, SMNVEV (reference sequence). This CDR3 has 18 residues.

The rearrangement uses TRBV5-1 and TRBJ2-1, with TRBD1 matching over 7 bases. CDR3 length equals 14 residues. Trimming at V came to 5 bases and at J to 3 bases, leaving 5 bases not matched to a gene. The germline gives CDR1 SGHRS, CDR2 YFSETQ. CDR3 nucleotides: TGCGCCAGCAGGGTGTCAGGGGGCTACAATGAGCAGTTCTTC. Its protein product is CASRVSGGYNEQFF.

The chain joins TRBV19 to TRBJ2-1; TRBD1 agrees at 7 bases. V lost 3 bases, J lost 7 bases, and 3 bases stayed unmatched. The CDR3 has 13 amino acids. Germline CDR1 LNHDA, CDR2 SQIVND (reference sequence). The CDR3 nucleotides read TGTGCCAGTAGTATGGACAGGTGGAATGAGCAGTTCTTC. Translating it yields CASSMDRWNEQFF.

The CDR3 loop reads CATYPASLGEKLFF. For the CDR3, the DNA is TGTGCCACCTACCCGGCCTCCCTAGGGGAAAAACTGTTTTTT. The chain couples TRBV28 to TRBJ1-4; D call uncertain. V was shortened by 10 bases and J by 8 bases, with 20 bases between the two germline ends. This CDR3 has 14 residues. Germline V CDR1 and CDR2: MDHEN, SYDVKM.

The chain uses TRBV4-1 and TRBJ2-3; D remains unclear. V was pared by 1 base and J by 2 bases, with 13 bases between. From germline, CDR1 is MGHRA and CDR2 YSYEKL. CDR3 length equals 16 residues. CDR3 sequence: CASSQVSILLTDTQYF. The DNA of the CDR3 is TGCGCCAGCAGCCAAGTCTCTATTCTCCTCACAGATACGCAGTATTTT.

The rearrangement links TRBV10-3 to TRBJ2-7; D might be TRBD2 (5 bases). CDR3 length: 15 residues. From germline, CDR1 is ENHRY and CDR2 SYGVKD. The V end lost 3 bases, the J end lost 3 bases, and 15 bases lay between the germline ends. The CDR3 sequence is CAISESSGTHYEQYF. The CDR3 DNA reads TGTGCCATCAGTGAATCGAGCGGAACACACTACGAGCAGTACTTC.

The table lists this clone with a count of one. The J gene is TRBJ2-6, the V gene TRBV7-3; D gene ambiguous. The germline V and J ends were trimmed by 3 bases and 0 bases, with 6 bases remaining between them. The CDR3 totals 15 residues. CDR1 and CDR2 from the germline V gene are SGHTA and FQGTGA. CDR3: CASSFALSGANVLTF. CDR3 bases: TGTGCCAGCAGCTTCGCCCTCTCTGGGGCCAACGTCCTGACTTTC.

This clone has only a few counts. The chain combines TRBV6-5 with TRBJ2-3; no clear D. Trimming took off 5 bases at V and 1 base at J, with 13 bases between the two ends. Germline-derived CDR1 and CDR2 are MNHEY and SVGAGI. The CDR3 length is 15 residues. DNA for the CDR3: TGTGCCAGCAGTCAGAATACCTTCGGCACAGATACGCAGTATTTT. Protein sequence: CASSQNTFGTDTQYF.

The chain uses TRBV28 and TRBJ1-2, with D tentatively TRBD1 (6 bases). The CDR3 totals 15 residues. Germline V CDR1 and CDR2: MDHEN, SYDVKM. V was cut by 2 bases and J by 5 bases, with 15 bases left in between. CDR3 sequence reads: CASSLGAQGLYGYTF. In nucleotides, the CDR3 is TGTGCCAGCAGTTTAGGCGCACAGGGCCTATATGGCTACACCTTC.

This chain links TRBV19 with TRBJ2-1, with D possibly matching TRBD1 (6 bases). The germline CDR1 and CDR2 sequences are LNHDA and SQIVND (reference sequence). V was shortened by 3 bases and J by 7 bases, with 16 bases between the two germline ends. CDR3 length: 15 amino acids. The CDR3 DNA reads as TGTGCCAGTAGTATCGCATCACAGGGATGGAATGAGCAGTTCTTC. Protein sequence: CASSIASQGWNEQFF.

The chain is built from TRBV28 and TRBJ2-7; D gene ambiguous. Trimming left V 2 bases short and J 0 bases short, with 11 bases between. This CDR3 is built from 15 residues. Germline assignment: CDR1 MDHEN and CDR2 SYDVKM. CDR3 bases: TGTGCCAGCAGTTTACCTCAGGACGGCTCCTACGAGCAGTACTTC. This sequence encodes CASSLPQDGSYEQYF.

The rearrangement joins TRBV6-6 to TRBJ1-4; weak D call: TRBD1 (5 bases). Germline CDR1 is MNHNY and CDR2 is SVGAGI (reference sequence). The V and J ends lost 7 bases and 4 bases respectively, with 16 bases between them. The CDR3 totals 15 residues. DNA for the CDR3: TGTGCCAGCAACCCCGTAGGGGTTGGTAATGAAAAACTGTTTTTT. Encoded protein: CASNPVGVGNEKLFF.

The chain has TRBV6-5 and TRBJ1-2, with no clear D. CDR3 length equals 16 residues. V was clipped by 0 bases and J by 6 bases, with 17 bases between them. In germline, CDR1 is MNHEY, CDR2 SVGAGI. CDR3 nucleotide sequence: TGTGCCAGCAGTTACTCGGGAGACGTCTATTCGAATGGCTACACCTTC. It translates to CASSYSGDVYSNGYTF.

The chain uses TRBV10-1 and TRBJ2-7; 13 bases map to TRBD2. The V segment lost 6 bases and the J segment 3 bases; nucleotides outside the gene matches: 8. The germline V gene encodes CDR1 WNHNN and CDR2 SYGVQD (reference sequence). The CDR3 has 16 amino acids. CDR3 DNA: TGCGCCAGCAGATTGGGACTAGCGGGGCCTAGCTACGAGCAGTACTTC. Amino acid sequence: CASRLGLAGPSYEQYF.

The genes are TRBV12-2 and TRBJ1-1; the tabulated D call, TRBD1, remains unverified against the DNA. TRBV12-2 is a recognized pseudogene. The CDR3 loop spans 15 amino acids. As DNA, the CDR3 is TGTGCAAGTCGCTTTGGGCGTCTATGGGTAACAGAAGCTTTCTTT. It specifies CASRFGRLWVTEAFF.

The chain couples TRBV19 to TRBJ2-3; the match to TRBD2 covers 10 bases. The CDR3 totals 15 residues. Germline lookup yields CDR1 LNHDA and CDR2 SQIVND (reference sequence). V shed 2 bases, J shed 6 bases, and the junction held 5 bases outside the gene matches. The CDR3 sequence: CASSISLAGADTQYF. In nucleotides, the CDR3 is TGTGCCAGTAGTATATCTCTAGCGGGAGCGGATACGCAGTATTTT.

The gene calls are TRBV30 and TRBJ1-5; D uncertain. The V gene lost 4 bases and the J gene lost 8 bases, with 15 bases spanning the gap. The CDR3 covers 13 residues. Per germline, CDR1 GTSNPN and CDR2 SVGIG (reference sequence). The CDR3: CAWTSDPLKPQHF. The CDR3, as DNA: TGTGCCTGGACTTCGGACCCGTTAAAGCCCCAGCATTTT.

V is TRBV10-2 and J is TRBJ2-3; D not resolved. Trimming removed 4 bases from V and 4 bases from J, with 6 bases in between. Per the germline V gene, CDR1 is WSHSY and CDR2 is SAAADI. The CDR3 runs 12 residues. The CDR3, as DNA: TGCGCCAGCAGTGTGGCGGCAGATACGCAGTATTTT. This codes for CASSVAADTQYF.